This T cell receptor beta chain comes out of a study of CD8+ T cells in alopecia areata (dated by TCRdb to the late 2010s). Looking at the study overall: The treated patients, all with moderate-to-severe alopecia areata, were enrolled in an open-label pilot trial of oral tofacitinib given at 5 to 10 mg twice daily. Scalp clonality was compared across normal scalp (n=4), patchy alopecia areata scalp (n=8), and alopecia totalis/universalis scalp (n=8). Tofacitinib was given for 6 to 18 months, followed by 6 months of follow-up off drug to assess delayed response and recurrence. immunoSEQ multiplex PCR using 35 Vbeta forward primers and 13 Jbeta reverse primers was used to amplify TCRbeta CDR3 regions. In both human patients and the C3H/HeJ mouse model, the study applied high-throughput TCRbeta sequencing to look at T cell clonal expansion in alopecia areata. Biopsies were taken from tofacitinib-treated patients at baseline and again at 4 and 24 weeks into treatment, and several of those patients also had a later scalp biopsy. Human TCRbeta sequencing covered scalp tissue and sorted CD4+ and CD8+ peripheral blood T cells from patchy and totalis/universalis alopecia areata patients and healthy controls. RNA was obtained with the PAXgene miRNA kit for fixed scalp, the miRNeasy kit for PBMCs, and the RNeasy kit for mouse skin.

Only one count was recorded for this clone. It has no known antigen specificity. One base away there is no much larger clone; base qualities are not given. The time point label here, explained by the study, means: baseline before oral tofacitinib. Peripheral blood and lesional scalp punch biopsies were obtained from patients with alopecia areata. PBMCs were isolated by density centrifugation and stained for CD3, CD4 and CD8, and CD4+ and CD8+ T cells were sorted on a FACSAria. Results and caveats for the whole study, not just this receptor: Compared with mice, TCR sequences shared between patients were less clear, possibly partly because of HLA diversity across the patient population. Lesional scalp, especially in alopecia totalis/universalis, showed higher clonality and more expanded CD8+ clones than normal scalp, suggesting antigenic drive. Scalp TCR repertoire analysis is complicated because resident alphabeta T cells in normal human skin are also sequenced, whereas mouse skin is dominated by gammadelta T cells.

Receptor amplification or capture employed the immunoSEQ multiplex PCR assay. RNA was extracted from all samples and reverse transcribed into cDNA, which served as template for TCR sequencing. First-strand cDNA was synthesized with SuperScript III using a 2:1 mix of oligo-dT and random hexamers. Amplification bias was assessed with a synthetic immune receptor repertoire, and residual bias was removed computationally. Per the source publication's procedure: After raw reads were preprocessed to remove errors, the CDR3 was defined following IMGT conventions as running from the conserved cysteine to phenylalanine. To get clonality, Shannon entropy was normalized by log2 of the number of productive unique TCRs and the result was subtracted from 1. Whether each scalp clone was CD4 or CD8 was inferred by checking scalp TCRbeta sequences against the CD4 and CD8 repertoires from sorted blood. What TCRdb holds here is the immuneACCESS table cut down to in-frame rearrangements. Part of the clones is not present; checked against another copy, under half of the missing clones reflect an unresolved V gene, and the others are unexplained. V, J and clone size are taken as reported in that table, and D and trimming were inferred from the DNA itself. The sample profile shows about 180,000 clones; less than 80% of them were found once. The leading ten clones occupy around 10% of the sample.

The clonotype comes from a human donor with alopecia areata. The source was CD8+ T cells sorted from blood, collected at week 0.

The sequenced DNA is TGTGCCAGCAGCTTAGTGCGGCAGGGGAACTATGGCTACACCTTC. This translates into CASSLVRQGNYGYTF. The chain employs TRBV5-6 and TRBJ1-2; tentative D gene TRBD1, with 6 bases matching. Based on the germline V gene, the CDR1 and CDR2 sequences are SGHDT and YYEEEE. Taken from cysteine to phenylalanine, the CDR3 has 15 residues. Only the CDR3 DNA is retained, 45 bases long and in frame from the first base. V loses 2 bases of germline sequence and J loses 2 bases, and the interval between the two ends is 13 bases.